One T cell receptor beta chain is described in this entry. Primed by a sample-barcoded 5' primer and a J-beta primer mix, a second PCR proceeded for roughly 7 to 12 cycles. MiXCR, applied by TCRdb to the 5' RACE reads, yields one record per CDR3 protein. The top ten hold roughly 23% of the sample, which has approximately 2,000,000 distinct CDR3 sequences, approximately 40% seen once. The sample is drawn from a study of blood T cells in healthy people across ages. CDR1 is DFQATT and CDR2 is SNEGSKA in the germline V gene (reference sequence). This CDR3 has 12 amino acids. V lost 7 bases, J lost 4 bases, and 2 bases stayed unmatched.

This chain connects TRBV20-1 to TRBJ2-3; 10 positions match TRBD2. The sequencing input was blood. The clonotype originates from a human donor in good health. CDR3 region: CSGLAGADTQYF. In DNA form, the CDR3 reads TGCAGTGGGCTAGCGGGGGCAGATACGCAGTATTTT.